Following are 4 T cell receptor beta chains from one sample sequenced in a study of cytomegalovirus exposure and HLA in healthy donors. The PCR made use of 60 Vbeta and 13 Jbeta primers. Repertoires were generated with immunoSEQ multiplex PCR, while TCRdb's copy carries only in-frame clones and drops some. The table has over 150,000 clones, around 85% seen once. Input material: PBMCs. These receptors were obtained from a boy aged 2 to 10 in good health and CMV-seronegative.

Comments on this clone: A junction end diverges from the germline sequence, so it may reflect a read error. V usage is TRBV9 and J usage is TRBJ2-3, with D perhaps TRBD2 (6 bases). In germline, CDR1 is SGDLS, CDR2 YYNGEE. CDR3 length equals 10 residues. In nucleotides, the CDR3 is TGTGCCAGCAGCGGACCGGGACTTCGTTTT. This gives the protein CASSGPGLRF.

This chain connects TRBV6-1 to TRBJ2-2; TRBD1 might be the D (5 bases). The CDR3 covers 15 residues. Trimming left V 6 bases short and J 2 bases short, with 13 bases between. Germline CDR1 is MNHNS and CDR2 is SASEGT. CDR3 residues: CASSAKTDNTGELFF. CDR3 sequence (DNA): TGTGCCAGCAGCGCTAAGACAGATAACACCGGGGAGCTGTTTTTT.

The rearrangement joins TRBV10-3 to TRBJ2-7; no reliable D call. This CDR3 spans 12 amino acids. Germline values: CDR1 ENHRY, CDR2 SYGVKD. V lost 8 bases and J lost 2, with 10 bases in between. The CDR3 DNA follows: TGTGCCATCGGCGCGGAACCCTACGAGCAGTACTTC. Translating it yields CAIGAEPYEQYF.

The rearrangement links TRBV19 to TRBJ2-3; D unclear. V lost 7 bases, J lost 0 bases, and 11 bases lay in between. CDR3 length: 14 amino acids. Germline V gene sequence: CDR1 LNHDA, CDR2 SQIVND (reference sequence). The chain's CDR3 is CASTAVSSTDTQYF. The CDR3 nucleotides are TGTGCCAGTACGGCGGTCTCTAGCACAGATACGCAGTATTTT. Full variable domain (remainder filled in from reference TRBV19 and TRBJ2-3): DGGITQSPKYLFRKEGQNVTLSCEQNLNHDAMYWYRQDPGQGLRLIYYSQIVNDFQKGDIAEGYSVSREKKESFPLTVTSAQKNPTAFYLCASTAVSSTDTQYFGPGTRLTVL.